A single sample is the source of the 20 T cell receptor beta chains below, sequenced in a study of blood T cells in healthy people across ages. A J-beta primer mix and a sample-barcoded 5' primer were used in a second PCR of roughly 6 to 11 cycles. TCRdb reprocessed the 5' RACE reads via MiXCR and lists one record per CDR3 protein. The data show about 680,000 distinct CDR3 sequences, with approximately 50% seen just once and around a third held by the top ten. Sample: blood. The receptors stem from a woman aged 60 to 75 in good health.

The V gene is TRBV20-1, the J gene TRBJ2-5; no clear D gene. With the DNA end fitting TRBJ2-7 better, the J assignment may be wrong. Germline V gives CDR1 DFQATT, CDR2 SNEGSKA (reference sequence). This CDR3 comprises 11 residues. CDR3 amino acids: CSAAPLTEQYF. In nucleotides, the CDR3 is TGCAGTGCTGCCCCCTTGACCGAGCAGTACTTC.

The chain is built from TRBV5-1 and TRBJ2-6, with a tentative D call TRBD1 (6 bases). Trimming took 6 bases from V and 1 from J, leaving 14 bases between them. Germline V gene lookup returns CDR1 SGHRS and CDR2 YFSETQ. CDR3 length equals 16 residues. CDR3 residues: CASIDRPGSGANVLTF. The CDR3 region has the DNA TGCGCCAGCATAGACAGGCCGGGGTCTGGGGCCAACGTCCTGACTTTC.

This clonotype has more than one count but fewer than ten. The V and J genes are TRBV3-1 and TRBJ2-1; D remains unclear. In germline, CDR1 is LGHDT, CDR2 YNNKEL (reference sequence). V lost 2 bases and J lost 8, with 10 bases in between. The CDR3 sequence is 13 residues long. The CDR3 sequence is CASSQYSDDEQFF. CDR3 coding DNA: TGTGCCAGCAGCCAATACTCGGACGATGAGCAGTTCTTC.

The chain links TRBV18 to TRBJ2-1; TRBD2 aligns across 8 bases. The V and J ends lost 2 bases and 1 base, in that order; junction bases with no gene match: 7. Per the germline V gene, CDR1 is KGHSH and CDR2 is LQKENI. The CDR3 has 17 residues. DNA of the CDR3: TGTGCCAGCTCACCAACACTAGCGGACACTTCCTACAATGAGCAGTTCTTC. It translates to CASSPTLADTSYNEQFF.

This chain uses TRBV27 with TRBJ1-1; D might be TRBD1 (6 bases). Per germline, CDR1 MNHEY and CDR2 SMNVEV (reference sequence). V was trimmed by 6 bases and J by 2 bases, leaving 25 bases between them. The CDR3 is 18 residues long. CDR3 DNA sequence: TGTGCCAGCAGCCGCGACGGACAGAGAAGAACCCCTAACACTGAAGCTTTCTTT. Protein product: CASSRDGQRRTPNTEAFF.

V is TRBV2 and J is TRBJ1-2; 8 nucleotides line up with TRBD1. The CDR3 consists of 14 residues. CDR1 is SNHLY, CDR2 FYNNEI, per germline. V dropped 6 bases and J dropped 5; count of bases not matched to a gene: 8. CDR3 sequence (DNA): TGTGCCAGCAGCCCACAGGGGGGAACATATGGCTACACCTTC. Translated, it gives CASSPQGGTYGYTF.

This clonotype is a singleton in its sample. The chain carries TRBV7-9 and TRBJ2-7; D remains ambiguous. The CDR3 is 13 residues long. In germline, CDR1 is SEHNR, CDR2 FQNEAQ (reference sequence). Trimming cost V 5 bases and J 3 bases, with 11 bases left between them. The CDR3 region is CASSVGNIYEQYF. CDR3 nucleotide sequence: TGTGCCAGCAGCGTAGGAAACATCTACGAGCAGTACTTC. Combining the CDR3 with reference TRBV7-9 and TRBJ2-7 gives the whole variable domain DTGVSQNPRHKITKRGQNVTFRCDPISEHNRLYWYRQTLGQGPEFLTYFQNEAQLEKSRLLSDRFSAERPKGSFSTLEIQRTEQGDSAMYLCASSVGNIYEQYFGPGTRLTVT.

The chain couples TRBV12-3 or TRBV12-4 to TRBJ1-5; 9 bases match TRBD1. The CDR3 loop spans 16 amino acids. J was trimmed by 7 bases and V by 6 bases; bases with no gene match: 13. The CDR3 is CASRFTTGQGRQPQHF. CDR3 in DNA: TGTGCCAGCAGGTTCACTACGGGACAGGGTCGACAGCCCCAGCATTTT.

This chain connects TRBV13 to TRBJ2-1; 9 bases agree with TRBD2. V shed 1 base and J 5 bases; nucleotides not matched to a gene: 12. The CDR3 loop spans 18 amino acids. CDR1 PRHDT and CDR2 FYEKMQ come from the germline V gene (reference sequence). The CDR3 region has the DNA TGTGCCAGCAGCTTAGAGGTTATTAGCGGGAGAATGAACAATGAGCAGTTCTTC. Its translation is CASSLEVISGRMNNEQFF.

The CDR3 is CASSQGWGLAKNIQYF. The DNA of the CDR3 is TGCGCCAGCAGCCAAGGGTGGGGACTAGCCAAAAACATTCAGTACTTC. The chain employs TRBV4-3 and TRBJ2-4; a possible D gene is TRBD2 (6 bases). Germline CDR1 reads LGHNA; CDR2 reads YSLEER. The CDR3 is 16 amino acids. V dropped 1 base and J dropped 0 bases, with 10 bases sitting between them.

The V call is TRBV4-3, the J call TRBJ2-7; 10 bases agree with TRBD2. The trim removed 0 bases at V and 3 bases at J, leaving 11 bases unmatched. This CDR3 contains 18 residues. Germline V gene sequence: CDR1 LGHNA, CDR2 YSLEER. The CDR3 DNA reads as TGCGCCAGCAGCCAAGATCTCCTCAGGACTAGCGGATTCTACGAGCAGTACTTC. Translated, it gives CASSQDLLRTSGFYEQYF.

This clonotype was detected many times. The rearrangement uses TRBV5-5 and TRBJ2-1; tentatively, D is TRBD2 (5 bases). The V gene lost 5 bases and the J gene lost 3 bases, with 18 bases spanning the gap. Looked up from germline, CDR1 is SGHKS and CDR2 is YYEKEE (reference sequence). CDR3 length equals 16 residues. Here the CDR3 DNA reads TGTGCCAGCAGACCGGCTCTTAAGCGGTTCTACAATGAGCAGTTCTTC. It translates to CASRPALKRFYNEQFF.

V usage is TRBV6-2 or TRBV6-3 and J usage is TRBJ2-3; 10 positions match TRBD2. Germline loops: CDR1 MNHEY, CDR2 SVGEGT. This CDR3 contains 17 residues. V gave up 2 bases and J gave up 5 bases; unmatched junction bases: 10. The DNA of the CDR3 is TGTGCCAGCAGTTACCCCCAAGCGGGAGGGCTTAAAGATACGCAGTATTTT. The encoded protein is CASSYPQAGGLKDTQYF.

This clonotype appeared a few times. The chain uses TRBV11-2 and TRBJ2-5, with D maybe TRBD1 (5 bases). The CDR3 totals 15 residues. The V gene's germline CDR1 is SGHAT and CDR2 FQNNGV. With 5 bases removed from V and 3 bases from J, the gap between germline ends came to 16 bases. The CDR3 protein is CASSKYPGFEETQYF. CDR3 nucleotide sequence: TGTGCCAGCAGCAAATACCCAGGGTTTGAAGAGACCCAGTACTTC. Together with reference TRBV11-2 and TRBJ2-5, the CDR3 gives the full variable domain: EAGVAQSPRYKIIEKRQSVAFWCNPISGHATLYWYQQILGQGPKLLIQFQNNGVVDDSQLPKDRFSAERLKGVDSTLKIQPAKLEDSAVYLCASSKYPGFEETQYFGPGTRLLVL.

This clonotype was recorded a few times. The V gene is TRBV27, the J gene TRBJ2-7, with 9 bases identical to TRBD2. V trimming: 5 bases; J trimming: 6 bases; junction bases outside the gene matches: 5. This CDR3 is 13 amino acids long. Per germline, CDR1 MNHEY and CDR2 SMNVEV (reference sequence). The chain's CDR3 is CASSTGLASEQYF. The DNA of the CDR3 is TGTGCCAGCAGTACGGGACTAGCAAGCGAGCAGTACTTC.

The chain recombines TRBV20-1 with TRBJ2-5, with 11 bases identical to TRBD2. The junction had 11 bases not matched to a gene; V was cut back by 4 bases and J by 7 bases. The CDR3 has 15 residues. Germline values: CDR1 DFQATT, CDR2 SNEGSKA (reference sequence). CDR3 sequence: CSANPTSGALGTQYF. As DNA, the CDR3 is TGCAGTGCTAACCCGACTAGCGGGGCCTTGGGGACCCAGTACTTC.

The chain combines TRBV20-1 with TRBJ1-1; a possible D gene is TRBD1 (5 bases). Germline lookup yields CDR1 DFQATT and CDR2 SNEGSKA (reference sequence). Trimming took 5 bases from V and 4 from J, leaving 17 bases between them. The CDR3 has 14 residues. CDR3 sequence (DNA): TGCAGTGCTCCAGGGAGGCAGTTACTCACTGAAGCTTTCTTT. It specifies CSAPGRQLLTEAFF.

The genes are TRBV9 and TRBJ1-1; D gene ambiguous. Trimming pared 0 bases from V and 1 base from J, leaving 4 bases between. The CDR3 sequence is 13 residues long. CDR1 is SGDLS, CDR2 YYNGEE, per germline. Here the CDR3 DNA reads TGTGCCAGCAGCGTAGATTGGAACACTGAAGCTTTCTTT. This encodes CASSVDWNTEAFF.

There are a few counts of this clonotype. The chain recombines TRBV11-2 with TRBJ2-5; 10 bases are shared with TRBD2. The CDR3 is 17 amino acids. CDR1 and CDR2 (germline): SGHAT, FQNNGV. V dropped 1 base and J dropped 5; count of bases not matched to a gene: 10. This CDR3 is CASSLVSGRRFGETQYF. The CDR3 region has the DNA TGTGCCAGCAGCTTAGTTAGCGGGAGGCGATTCGGGGAGACCCAGTACTTC.

The genes are TRBV20-1 and TRBJ2-7; 10 positions match TRBD2. After removal of 7 bases from V and 3 bases from J, the junction contained 6 bases not matched to a gene. Germline values: CDR1 DFQATT, CDR2 SNEGSKA (reference sequence). CDR3 size: 13 residues. Here the CDR3 DNA reads TGCAGTGTTAAACTAGCGGGAAACTACGAGCAGTACTTC. Translation gives CSVKLAGNYEQYF.